This T cell receptor (beta chain) originates from a study of blood T cell repertoires in COVID-19. Overall study: Specimens from acute and convalescent COVID-19 originated in the United States, Italy and Spain. From T cells, B-cell-depleted T cells, or PBMCs came the material, which was cDNA or gDNA.

The V end lost 8 bases, the J end lost 2 bases, and 13 bases lay between the germline ends. CDR1 is MNHEY, CDR2 SVGAGI, per germline. The CDR3 covers 14 residues. In the source study's methods: For nucleated cells, counts were estimated from reference gene primer amplification. The table came from immunoSEQ multiplex PCR; TCRdb's copy has only in-frame clones and leaves some out. That table gives V, J and clone size, and the DNA gave D and trimming. Of 60,000 to 70,000 clones in the sample, almost 85% were seen once. This chain joins TRBV6-5 and TRBJ2-1; maybe TRBD2 (6 bases). The sample taken for sequencing was peripheral blood. The clonotype comes from a man aged 45-65 years with active COVID-19. DNA for the CDR3: TGTGCCAGCCAGACTAGTTGGGCCTACAATGAGCAGTTCTTC. Translated, it gives CASQTSWAYNEQFF.